This section outlines one TCR beta chain sequence together with its context. This receptor's antigen is unknown. Base qualities are not recorded, but no much larger clone differs from it by a single base. This sample stems from a study of CD8 T cells in ankylosing spondylitis (dated by TCRdb to about 2017). About the study as a whole: The study set out to find disease-linked TCR variants by profiling T cell receptor beta repertoires in ankylosing spondylitis patients and healthy donors. The whole study cohort included over a hundred healthy donors and about two dozen ankylosing spondylitis patients. Samples of peripheral blood were taken, and for ankylosing spondylitis patients, synovial fluid was collected as well.

Taken from the germline V gene, the CDR1 and CDR2 loops are SGHRS and YFSETQ. Trimming takes 0 bases from V and 5 bases from J, and the germline ends sit 14 bases apart. The CDR3 sequence holds 15 residues, the cysteine and phenylalanine included. CDR3 DNA only is kept here, 45 bases in frame from base 1. Sequencing used an Illumina HiSeq 2500. TCR beta libraries were prepared by quantitative 5'-RACE with molecular barcodes. The paper's processing steps were these. A new computational method based on a probabilistic model of VDJ rearrangement was used to identify disease-linked TCR variants. TCRdb redid the processing of the public reads, applying fastp at Q25 and MiXCR, and retained in-frame beta chains. Each CDR3 protein gets just one entry, which takes the most common genes and DNA from the rows behind it. In this record, the V and J calls reflect TCRdb's handling and not the investigators' own analysis. This sample lists over 700,000 distinct CDR3 sequences; around 19% were detected once. The ten largest clones capture 15% to 20% of the sample.

Paper-wide results and their limitations: Some TCR beta motif variants had previously been reported in synovial fluid and blood of reactive arthritis patients, which suggested common disease-initiation mechanisms. The disease-linked clones were reported to be significantly enriched in matched synovial fluid samples from ankylosing spondylitis patients. Blood from ankylosing spondylitis patients appeared to be characterized by a TCR beta motif made up of under ten highly homologous amino acid variants. In peripheral blood, the disease-linked clones were found at relatively low frequencies and had a CD8+ phenotype.

The sequence was obtained from a male donor with ankylosing spondylitis. The chain uses TRBV5-1 and TRBJ2-5; a tentative D call is TRBD2 (7 bases match). Sequencing used blood, either unsorted or a sorted T cell fraction (not recorded which). Here the CDR3 is given as CASSLAGGLVETQYF. The bases read TGCGCCAGCAGCTTGGCCGGGGGGCTCGTTGAGACCCAGTACTTC.